The 31 T cell receptor beta chains reported below all come from one sample, sequenced in a study of blood T cells in healthy people across ages. The use of a sample-barcoded 5' primer and a J-beta primer mix characterized a second PCR of roughly 6 to 12 cycles. TCRdb re-called the 5' RACE reads with MiXCR, one entry per CDR3 protein. The sample includes under 1,100,000 distinct CDR3 sequences, approximately 26% seen only once; the top ten take approximately 0.7%. These sequences were also reported in another study, on T cells of mothers and their children.

Sequenced: blood. Source of these receptors: a girl aged 2-10 years in good health.

On this clonotype: A junction boundary mismatches the germline segment, possibly from a read error. The chain links TRBV7-8 to TRBJ2-5, with D tentatively TRBD1 or TRBD2 (6 bases each). The CDR3 is 17 amino acids. The germline V gene encodes CDR1 SGHVS and CDR2 FQNEAQ. CDR3 protein: CAGSYIGGRTAPGTQYF. In nucleotides, the CDR3 is TGTGCCGGCAGCTACATTGGGGGGCGTACGGCACCGGGGACCCAGTACTTC. Full variable domain (missing parts from reference TRBV7-8 and TRBJ2-5): GAGVSQSPRYKVAKRGQDVALRCDPISGHVSLFWYQQALGQGPEFLTYFQNEAQLDKSGLPSDRFFAERPEGSVSTLKIQRTQQEDSAVYLCAGSYIGGRTAPGTQYFGPGTRLLVL.

The chain employs TRBV6-5 and TRBJ1-2; D not certain. Deletions cut 6 bases from V and 11 bases from J, with 16 bases between. CDR1 MNHEY and CDR2 SVGAGI come from the germline V gene. The CDR3 has 12 residues. The CDR3 spells CASRSYREKYTF. CDR3 sequence (DNA): TGTGCCAGCAGATCTTATCGGGAGAAATACACCTTC.

This clonotype was seen only a few times. This chain joins TRBV7-8 and TRBJ2-4, with a tentative D call TRBD2 (6 bases). Germline CDR1 reads SGHVS; CDR2 reads FQNEAQ. The CDR3 consists of 16 residues. Trimming left V 1 base short and J 3 bases short, with 13 bases between. Here the CDR3 reads CASSLGGEESKNIQYF. CDR3 bases: TGTGCCAGCAGCTTAGGGGGGGAGGAGAGCAAAAACATTCAGTACTTC.

This clonotype was detected only a few times. The V and J genes are TRBV4-2 and TRBJ2-1; D is perhaps TRBD2 (6 bases). V was trimmed by 1 base and J by 7 bases, leaving 11 bases between them. In germline, CDR1 is LGHNA, CDR2 YNFKEQ. The CDR3 has 14 amino acids. CDR3 DNA: TGTGCCAGCAGCCAAGTTTCCAGCGGGAATGAGCAGTTCTTC. It encodes CASSQVSSGNEQFF.

The chain combines TRBV20-1 with TRBJ2-5, with 9 bases lining up with TRBD1. This CDR3 spans 14 amino acids. V gave up 5 bases and J gave up 2 bases; unmatched junction bases: 6. The germline V gene encodes CDR1 DFQATT and CDR2 SNEGSKA (reference sequence). CDR3 in DNA: TGCAGTGCTGGACCGACAGGGGGGCAAGAGACCCAGTACTTC. It is translated as CSAGPTGGQETQYF.

The chain carries TRBV5-1 and TRBJ2-5, with D unresolved. Trimming pared 3 bases from V and 5 bases from J, leaving 20 bases between. The CDR3 has 16 amino acids. Germline assignment: CDR1 SGHRS and CDR2 YFSETQ. CDR3 in amino acids: CASSSGQVGPLETQYF. The CDR3 nucleotides read TGCGCCAGCAGCTCCGGTCAAGTCGGTCCCCTGGAGACCCAGTACTTC.

Details on this clonotype: The CDR3 end shows no conserved phenylalanine or tryptophan, and so a read error is likely. The rearrangement joins TRBV6-1 to TRBJ2-5; 9 nucleotides agree with TRBD2. The V segment lost 4 bases and the J segment 5 bases; nucleotides outside the gene matches: 8. Germline values: CDR1 MNHNS, CDR2 SASEGT. The CDR3 sequence is 15 residues long. Here the CDR3 DNA reads TGTGCCAGCAGTGTGGCGGGGGGGTTCCAGGAGACCCAGTACCTC. It encodes CASSVAGGFQETQYL.

The chain couples TRBV5-1 to TRBJ2-2, with TRBD1 matching 8 bases. This CDR3 has 17 amino acids. Germline values: CDR1 SGHRS, CDR2 YFSETQ. V gave up 3 bases and J gave up 6 bases; unmatched junction bases: 13. CDR3 sequence (DNA): TGCGCCAGCAGCTCTAACACCGGGACAGGTTTACCCGGGGAGCTGTTTTTT. It translates to CASSSNTGTGLPGELFF.

This clonotype was seen a few times. V usage is TRBV2 and J usage is TRBJ2-2; D is unresolved. The germline V gene has CDR1 SNHLY and CDR2 FYNNEI. The germline V and J ends were trimmed by 5 bases and 7 bases, with 5 bases remaining between them. This CDR3 region has 11 residues. The CDR3 DNA reads as TGTGCCAGCAGTAACCTCGGGGAGCTGTTTTTT. Its translation is CASSNLGELFF.

This sequence joins TRBV29-1 and TRBJ1-2, with TRBD1 identical over 9 bases. This CDR3 has 16 amino acids. J lost 8 bases, V lost 0 bases, and 13 bases had no gene match. Germline V lookup: CDR1 SQVTM, CDR2 ANQGSEA. CDR3 amino acids: CSVEDPLRTGVGGYTF. As DNA, the CDR3 is TGCAGCGTTGAAGACCCCCTACGGACAGGGGTCGGAGGCTACACCTTC.

This clonotype was counted a few times. This sequence joins TRBV6-4 and TRBJ2-3; TRBD1 is a possible D gene (6 bases). The V end lost 4 bases, the J end lost 3 bases, and 14 bases lay between the germline ends. The CDR3 covers 15 residues. Germline CDR1 and CDR2: MRHNA and SNTAGT. CDR3 loop: CASSVYRQGTDTQYF. CDR3 DNA sequence: TGTGCCAGCAGTGTTTACCGGCAGGGGACAGATACGCAGTATTTT.

The chain joins TRBV6-1 to TRBJ2-7; tentative D call: TRBD1 (6 bases). Between the trimmed V and J ends, which lost 7 bases and 5 bases, there was a span of 18 bases. The CDR3 is made up of 14 amino acids. Germline loops: CDR1 MNHNS, CDR2 SASEGT. In nucleotides, the CDR3 is TGTGCCAGCACGTCGGCAGGGGACCTCCACGAGCAGTACTTC. This sequence encodes CASTSAGDLHEQYF.

This clonotype has more than one count but fewer than ten. One junction end disagrees with the germline gene, perhaps due to a read error. CDR3 region: CSVSGQYMNTEASF. CDR3 bases: TGCAGCGTCTCTGGACAGTACATGAACACTGAAGCTTCCTTT. The chain recombines TRBV29-1 with TRBJ1-1, with D perhaps matching TRBD1 (6 bases). The CDR3 loop spans 14 amino acids. Looked up from germline, CDR1 is SQVTM and CDR2 is ANQGSEA. Full variable domain (outside the CDR3, taken from reference TRBV29-1 and TRBJ1-1): SAVISQKPSRDICQRGTSLTIQCQVDSQVTMMFWYRQQPGQSLTLIATANQGSEATYESGFVIDKFPISRPNLTFSTLTVSNMSPEDSSIYLCSVSGQYMNTEASFGQGTRLTVV.

This clonotype was observed a few times. The gene calls are TRBV4-2 and TRBJ2-5, with 7 bases that match TRBD2. The closer fit of TRBJ2-1 to the DNA end suggests the J call may be wrong. The CDR3 is 16 amino acids. Germline CDR1 reads LGHNA; CDR2 reads YNFKEQ. The CDR3 DNA reads TGTGCCAGCAGCCAAGAAGGGCGGGGGATTAGGTTTGAGCAGTTCTTC. This encodes CASSQEGRGIRFEQFF.

This sequence joins TRBV28 and TRBJ1-2; D may be TRBD1 (5 bases). CDR1 is MDHEN, CDR2 SYDVKM, per germline. This CDR3 contains 13 residues. Trimming removed 2 bases from V and 8 bases from J, with 12 bases in between. The DNA of the CDR3 is TGTGCCAGCAGTTTAGCTGGGGCTGTGGGCTACACCTTC. Translated: CASSLAGAVGYTF.

V is TRBV4-2 and J is TRBJ1-4; no firm D call. Germline CDR1 LGHNA, CDR2 YNFKEQ. This CDR3 is built from 14 residues. Trimming took off 0 bases at V and 6 bases at J, with 8 bases between the two ends. The CDR3 DNA reads TGTGCCAGCAGCCAAGAAAGGTCTTATGAAAAACTGTTTTTT. It encodes CASSQERSYEKLFF.

V and J are TRBV2 and TRBJ1-2; D gene unclear. The CDR3 spans 12 residues. V was cut by 7 bases and J by 6 bases, with 12 bases left in between. Germline V CDR1 and CDR2: SNHLY, FYNNEI. Here the CDR3 DNA reads TGTGCCAGCAAAATTAACGAGGATGGCTACACCTTC. The encoded protein is CASKINEDGYTF.

This chain connects TRBV29-1 to TRBJ2-3, with D tentatively TRBD1 (5 bases). The V and J ends lost 4 bases and 2 bases respectively, with 10 bases between them. Germline CDR1 is SQVTM and CDR2 is ANQGSEA. This CDR3 is 13 amino acids long. The chain's CDR3 is CSVGQRFTDTQYF. For the CDR3, the DNA is TGCAGCGTTGGACAGCGATTCACAGATACGCAGTATTTT.

The chain carries TRBV7-6 and TRBJ1-1, with D possibly TRBD1 on 5 matching bases. The V end was cut by 5 bases, the J end by 4 bases, with 14 bases between. This CDR3 comprises 14 residues. Looked up from germline, CDR1 is SGHVS and CDR2 is FNYEAQ. CDR3 sequence reads: CASSRTGTFTEAFF. The DNA of the CDR3 is TGTGCCAGCAGCAGAACCGGGACTTTCACTGAAGCTTTCTTT. The full variable domain, completed using reference TRBV7-6 and TRBJ1-1, is GAGVSQSPRYKVTKRGQDVALRCDPISGHVSLYWYRQALGQGPEFLTYFNYEAQQDKSGLPNDRFSAERPEGSISTLTIQRTEQRDSAMYRCASSRTGTFTEAFFGQGTRLTVV.

This chain connects TRBV20-1 to TRBJ2-5; D may be TRBD1 or TRBD2 (5 bases each). The J call is doubtful: the DNA matches TRBJ2-7 better. The germline V gene has CDR1 DFQATT and CDR2 SNEGSKA (reference sequence). The CDR3 consists of 12 residues. The CDR3 protein is CSARDPHYEQYF. The CDR3 DNA sequence: TGCAGTGCAAGGGACCCACACTACGAGCAGTACTTC.

This clonotype was seen only a few times. At one boundary the junction diverges from the germline segment, which might be a read error. This chain joins TRBV5-1 and TRBJ1-4; weak D call: TRBD1 (5 bases). The CDR3 is 13 amino acids. CDR1 is SGHRS, CDR2 YFSETQ, per germline. DNA for the CDR3: TGCGCCAGCAGTTCAAAAACAGGAAAAAAACTGATTTTT. Encoded protein: CASSSKTGKKLIF.

This CDR3 is CASSHPPGAINEKLFF. CDR3 sequence (DNA): TGTGCCAGCAGCCACCCCCCCGGCGCTATCAATGAAAAACTGTTTTTT. This sequence joins TRBV7-9 and TRBJ1-4; unclear D gene. CDR1 SEHNR and CDR2 FQNEAQ come from the germline V gene (reference sequence). Trimming stripped 5 bases from V and 5 bases from J, with 18 bases between. CDR3 length: 16 residues.

The chain carries TRBV13 and TRBJ1-1, with D possibly matching TRBD1 (5 bases). Germline V lookup: CDR1 PRHDT, CDR2 FYEKMQ (reference sequence). Trimming pared 5 bases from V and 11 bases from J, leaving 18 bases between. CDR3 length: 13 amino acids. Written as DNA, the CDR3 is TGTGCCAGCAGCCCAGGGACCGGGAGAGGTGCTTTCTTT. Translation: CASSPGTGRGAFF.

The chain has TRBV7-9 and TRBJ1-1; TRBD1 is a possible D gene (5 bases). The CDR3 consists of 17 residues. In germline, CDR1 is SEHNR, CDR2 FQNEAQ (reference sequence). V gave up 4 bases and J gave up 6 bases, with 24 bases separating them. The CDR3 DNA is TGTGCCAGCAGCTCTTCACCCTTGGAGGAGGGGTTTTCTGAAGCTTTCTTT. It encodes CASSSSPLEEGFSEAFF.

V is TRBV4-3 and J is TRBJ2-7, with D possibly being TRBD1 (5 bases). The tail of the sequence fits TRBJ2-1 better, so the J call may be wrong. The germline V gene has CDR1 LGHNA and CDR2 YSLEER. The CDR3 is 13 amino acids. This chain's CDR3 is CASSQGDSNEQFF. The DNA for the CDR3 is TGCGCCAGCAGCCAAGGCGACAGCAATGAGCAGTTCTTC.

This clonotype was seen a handful of times. The V gene is TRBV4-1, the J gene TRBJ2-5, with 9 bases identical to TRBD2. The length of the CDR3 is 13 residues. The V and J ends lost 4 bases and 4 bases, in that order; junction bases with no gene match: 1. Germline CDR1 is MGHRA and CDR2 is YSYEKL. In DNA form, the CDR3 reads TGCGCCAGCAGCCGACTAGCGGCAGAGACCCAGTACTTC. Its translation: CASSRLAAETQYF.

This chain links TRBV6-6 with TRBJ1-2; D might be TRBD1 (6 bases). Germline values: CDR1 MNHNY, CDR2 SVGAGI (reference sequence). This CDR3 has 14 amino acids. V lost 3 bases and J 4 bases, leaving 12 bases between the germline ends. The CDR3 loop reads CASSYYAGAYGYTF. In DNA, the CDR3 is TGTGCCAGCAGTTATTACGCGGGGGCCTATGGCTACACCTTC.

This chain joins TRBV11-1 and TRBJ2-1; TRBD2 aligns across 7 bases. From germline, CDR1 is SGHAT and CDR2 FQDESV (reference sequence). The J segment lost 5 bases and the V segment lost 4 bases, leaving 8 bases of the junction unmatched. The CDR3 totals 15 residues. CDR3 in DNA: TGTGCCAGCAGCTGGTCGGGACTACGCGACAATGAGCAGTTCTTC. Protein: CASSWSGLRDNEQFF. The entire variable domain, with the rest obtained from reference TRBV11-1 and TRBJ2-1, is as follows: EAEVAQSPRYKITEKSQAVAFWCDPISGHATLYWYRQILGQGPELLVQFQDESVVDDSQLPKDRFSAERLKGVDSTLKIQPAELGDSAMYLCASSWSGLRDNEQFFGPGTRLTVL.

This clonotype was found a few times. The V gene is TRBV29-1, the J gene TRBJ1-2; weak D call: TRBD1 (5 bases). The ends were cut back, 5 bases at V and 5 bases at J, with 15 bases in the middle. Germline V CDR1 and CDR2: SQVTM, ANQGSEA. The CDR3 is made up of 13 amino acids. The CDR3 spells CSVYTGTYYGYTF. As DNA, the CDR3 is TGCAGCGTTTATACCGGGACCTATTATGGCTACACCTTC.

The chain joins TRBV12-3 or TRBV12-4 to TRBJ2-5, with 9 bases that match TRBD2. The CDR3 sequence is 14 residues long. The V segment lost 5 bases and the J segment 4 bases; nucleotides outside the gene matches: 5. CDR3 protein: CASSQLAGTETQYF. CDR3 in DNA: TGTGCCAGCAGTCAACTAGCGGGCACAGAGACCCAGTACTTC.

This clonotype was observed a few times. At one end, the junction sequence differs from germline, possibly due to a read error. This chain connects TRBV7-7 to TRBJ2-5, with TRBD1 identical over 8 bases. The CDR3 totals 14 residues. Germline loops: CDR1 SSHAT, CDR2 FNYEAQ (reference sequence). The CDR3 protein is CASSPGRTGETQYF. CDR3 nucleotide sequence: TGTGCTAGCAGCCCGGGTAGGACAGGGGAGACCCAGTACTTC.